The 5 T cell receptor beta chains given below trace back to one sample, sequenced in a study of blood T cells in healthy people across ages. A second 7 to 11 cycle PCR used barcoded and J-beta primers. TCRdb re-analysed the 5' RACE reads in MiXCR, keeping a single row per CDR3 protein. The table includes some 670,000 distinct CDR3 sequences, roughly half detected once. Sample: blood. The source is a woman of 80 years or more in good health.

This clonotype showed up many times. V is TRBV3-1 and J is TRBJ2-7, with D perhaps matching TRBD1 (5 bases). Germline V gene lookup returns CDR1 LGHDT and CDR2 YNNKEL (reference sequence). V was cut by 1 base and J by 6 bases, with 13 bases left in between. This CDR3 is built from 14 residues. The CDR3 DNA sequence: TGTGCCAGCAGCCAAGCAGGGCCGTCCGGCGAGCAGTACTTC. Amino acids: CASSQAGPSGEQYF.

This clonotype has a count of ten or more. The chain has TRBV6-6 and TRBJ2-5; 9 positions match TRBD1. Looked up from germline, CDR1 is MNHNY and CDR2 is SVGAGI (reference sequence). The CDR3 runs to 13 residues. Losses at the gene ends were 5 bases for V and 4 bases for J; bases not matched to a gene: 2. Written as DNA, the CDR3 is TGTGCCAGCAGTGGGGGACAGGGAGAGACCCAGTACTTC. It yields the protein CASSGGQGETQYF.

This chain uses TRBV27 with TRBJ2-4, with D hard to call. Judging by the DNA end, TRBJ2-7 fits better; the J call may be wrong. The CDR3 covers 13 residues. CDR1 is MNHEY, CDR2 SMNVEV, per germline (reference sequence). CDR3 in DNA: TGTGCCAGCAGGCCGGGCGCAACCCCCGAGCAGTACTTC. This codes for CASRPGATPEQYF.

In the case of this clonotype: Given a much more abundant clone one base away, this may be a read error. The rearrangement links TRBV3-1 to TRBJ2-4; D is uncertain. There are 16 residues in the CDR3. Germline assignment: CDR1 LGHDT and CDR2 YNNKEL (reference sequence). Between the trimmed V and J ends, which lost 1 base and 0 bases, there was a span of 10 bases. CDR3 bases: TGTGCCAGCAGCCAAGGAAGGATCCTAGCCAAAAACATTCAGTACTTC. It is translated as CASSQGRILAKNIQYF.

Comment on this clonotype: A junction boundary mismatches the germline segment, possibly from a read error. The V and J genes are TRBV5-1 and TRBJ2-7; D perhaps matches TRBD2 (7 bases). The germline CDR1 and CDR2 sequences are SGHRS and YFSETQ. This CDR3 comprises 15 residues. The CDR3 DNA reads as TGCGCCAGCAGCCCCGTGGGGGGGGCCTCCTACGGGCAGTACTTC. Its translation: CASSPVGGASYGQYF.